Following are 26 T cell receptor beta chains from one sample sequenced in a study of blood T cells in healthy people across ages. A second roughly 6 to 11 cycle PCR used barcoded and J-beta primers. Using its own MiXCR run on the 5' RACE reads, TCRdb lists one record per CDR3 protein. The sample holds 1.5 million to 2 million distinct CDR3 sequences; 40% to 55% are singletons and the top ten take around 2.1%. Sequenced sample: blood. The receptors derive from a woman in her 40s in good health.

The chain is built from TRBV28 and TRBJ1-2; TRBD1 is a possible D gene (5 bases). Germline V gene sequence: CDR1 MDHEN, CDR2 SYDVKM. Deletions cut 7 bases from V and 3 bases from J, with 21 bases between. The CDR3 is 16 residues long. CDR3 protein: CASTRRGSYLYYGYTF. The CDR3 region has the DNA TGTGCCAGCACCCGCCGGGGCTCGTACCTCTACTATGGCTACACCTTC.

CDR3 residues: CASSEAPVAGGPYEQYF. The CDR3 DNA reads TGTGCCAGCAGTGAAGCGCCGGTAGCGGGGGGTCCCTACGAGCAGTACTTC. The V call is TRBV6-1, the J call TRBJ2-7; 10 bases line up with TRBD2. V dropped 0 bases and J dropped 2; count of bases not matched to a gene: 7. Per germline, CDR1 MNHNS and CDR2 SASEGT. The CDR3 totals 17 residues.

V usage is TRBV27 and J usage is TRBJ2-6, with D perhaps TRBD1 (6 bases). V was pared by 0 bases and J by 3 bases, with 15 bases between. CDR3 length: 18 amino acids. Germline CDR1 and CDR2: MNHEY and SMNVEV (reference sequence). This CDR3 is CASSLSPPQGGGANVLTF. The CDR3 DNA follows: TGTGCCAGCAGTTTATCACCCCCACAGGGTGGTGGGGCCAACGTCCTGACTTTC.

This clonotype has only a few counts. Here the CDR3 reads CATSGSYNEQFF. CDR3 coding DNA: TGTGCCACCAGCGGGTCCTACAATGAGCAGTTCTTC. This rearrangement joins TRBV24-1 to TRBJ2-1, with D unclear. The CDR3 has 12 residues. In germline, CDR1 is KGHDR, CDR2 SFDVKD. V lost 7 bases to trimming and J lost 1 base, with 4 bases between them.

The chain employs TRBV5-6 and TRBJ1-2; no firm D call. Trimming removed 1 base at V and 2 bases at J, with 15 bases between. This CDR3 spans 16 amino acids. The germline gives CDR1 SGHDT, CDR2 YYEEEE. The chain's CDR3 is CASSLSREIPNYGYTF. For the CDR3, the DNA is TGTGCCAGCAGCTTGTCAAGGGAGATTCCCAACTATGGCTACACCTTC.

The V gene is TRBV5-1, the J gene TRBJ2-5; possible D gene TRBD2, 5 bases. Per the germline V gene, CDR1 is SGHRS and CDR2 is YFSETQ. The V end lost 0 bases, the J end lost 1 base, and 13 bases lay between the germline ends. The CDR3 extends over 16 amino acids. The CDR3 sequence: CASSLAEADVQETQYF. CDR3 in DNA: TGCGCCAGCAGCTTGGCCGAAGCGGACGTCCAAGAGACCCAGTACTTC.

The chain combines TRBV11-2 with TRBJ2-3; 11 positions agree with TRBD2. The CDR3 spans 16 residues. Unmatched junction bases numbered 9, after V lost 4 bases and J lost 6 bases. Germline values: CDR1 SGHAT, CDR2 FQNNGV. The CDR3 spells CASSSYLSGGADTQYF. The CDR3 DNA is TGTGCCAGCAGCTCCTACCTTAGCGGGGGGGCTGATACGCAGTATTTT.

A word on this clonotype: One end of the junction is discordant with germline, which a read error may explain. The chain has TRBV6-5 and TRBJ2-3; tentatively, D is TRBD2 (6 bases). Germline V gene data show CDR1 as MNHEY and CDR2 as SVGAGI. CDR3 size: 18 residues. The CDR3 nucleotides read TGTGCCAGCAGCTACTCGAGTCCCTCTAGCGCTAGCACAGATACGCAGTATTTT. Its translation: CASSYSSPSSASTDTQYF.

CDR3 sequence: CSVDSVLSTNYGYTF. Here the CDR3 DNA reads TGCAGCGTTGATTCAGTACTGAGTACTAACTATGGCTACACCTTC. The genes are TRBV29-1 and TRBJ1-2, with D unclear. CDR3 length equals 15 residues. From germline, CDR1 is SQVTM and CDR2 ANQGSEA. V lost 3 bases and J lost 0, with 14 bases in between.

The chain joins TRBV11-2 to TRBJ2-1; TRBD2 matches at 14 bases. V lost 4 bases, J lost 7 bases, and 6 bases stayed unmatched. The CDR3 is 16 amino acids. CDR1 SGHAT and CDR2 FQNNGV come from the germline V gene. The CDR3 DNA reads TGTGCCAGCAGCTCTCGACTAGCGGGGGGGAGAAATGAGCAGTTCTTC. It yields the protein CASSSRLAGGRNEQFF.

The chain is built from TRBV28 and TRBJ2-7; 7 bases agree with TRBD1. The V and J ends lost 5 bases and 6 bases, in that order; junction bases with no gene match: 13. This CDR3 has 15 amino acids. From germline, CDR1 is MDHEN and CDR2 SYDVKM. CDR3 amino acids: CASSIDRASYGEQYF. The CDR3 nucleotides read TGTGCCAGCAGTATCGACAGGGCATCGTATGGCGAGCAGTACTTC.

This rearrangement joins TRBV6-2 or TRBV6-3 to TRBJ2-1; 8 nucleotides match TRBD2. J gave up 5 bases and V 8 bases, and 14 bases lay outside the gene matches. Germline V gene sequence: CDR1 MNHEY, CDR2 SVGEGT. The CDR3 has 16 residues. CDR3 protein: CASHTIAGTLDNEQFF. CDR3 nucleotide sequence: TGTGCCAGCCACACAATAGCGGGGACGTTGGACAATGAGCAGTTCTTC.

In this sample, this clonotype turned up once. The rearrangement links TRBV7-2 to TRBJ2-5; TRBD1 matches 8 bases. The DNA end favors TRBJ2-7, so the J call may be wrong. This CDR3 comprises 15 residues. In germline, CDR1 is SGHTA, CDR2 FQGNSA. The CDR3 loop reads CASSHSGQVGYEQYF. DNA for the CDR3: TGTGCCAGCAGCCATTCGGGACAGGTTGGCTACGAGCAGTACTTC.

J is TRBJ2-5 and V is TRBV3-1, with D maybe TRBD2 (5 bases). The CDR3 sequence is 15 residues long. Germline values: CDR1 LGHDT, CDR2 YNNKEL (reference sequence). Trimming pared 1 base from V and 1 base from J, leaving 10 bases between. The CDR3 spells CASSQGRHPQETQYF. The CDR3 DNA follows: TGTGCCAGCAGCCAAGGGAGGCACCCCCAAGAGACCCAGTACTTC.

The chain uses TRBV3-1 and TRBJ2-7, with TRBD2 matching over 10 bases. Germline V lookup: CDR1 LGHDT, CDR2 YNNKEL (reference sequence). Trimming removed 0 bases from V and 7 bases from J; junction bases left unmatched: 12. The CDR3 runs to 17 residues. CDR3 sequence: CASSQDPLAGALGEQYF. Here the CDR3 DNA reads TGTGCCAGCAGCCAAGATCCCCTAGCGGGGGCTCTCGGGGAGCAGTACTTC.

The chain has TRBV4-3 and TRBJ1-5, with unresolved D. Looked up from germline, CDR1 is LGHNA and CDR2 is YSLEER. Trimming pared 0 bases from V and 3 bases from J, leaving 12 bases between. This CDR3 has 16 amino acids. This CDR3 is CASSQDMVQYNQPQHF. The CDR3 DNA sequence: TGCGCCAGCAGCCAAGATATGGTCCAGTACAATCAGCCCCAGCATTTT.

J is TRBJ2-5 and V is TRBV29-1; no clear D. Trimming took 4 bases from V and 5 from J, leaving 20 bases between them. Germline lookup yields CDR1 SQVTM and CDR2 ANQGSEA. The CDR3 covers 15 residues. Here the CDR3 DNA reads TGCAGCGTTGGTTTTGGGTCTTCCCTTGGGGAGACCCAGTACTTC. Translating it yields CSVGFGSSLGETQYF.

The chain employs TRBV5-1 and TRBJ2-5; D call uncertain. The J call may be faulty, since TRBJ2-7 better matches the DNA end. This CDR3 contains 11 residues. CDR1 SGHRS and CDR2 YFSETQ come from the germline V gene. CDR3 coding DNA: TGCGCCAGCAGGATTGAGGACGAGCAGTACTTC. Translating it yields CASRIEDEQYF.

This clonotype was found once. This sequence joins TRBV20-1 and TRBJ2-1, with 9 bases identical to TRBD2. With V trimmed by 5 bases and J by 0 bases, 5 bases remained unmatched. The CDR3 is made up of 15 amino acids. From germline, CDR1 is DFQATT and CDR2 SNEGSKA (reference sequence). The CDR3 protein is CSAPGTSTSYNEQFF. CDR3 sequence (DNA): TGCAGTGCTCCCGGGACTAGCACCTCCTACAATGAGCAGTTCTTC.

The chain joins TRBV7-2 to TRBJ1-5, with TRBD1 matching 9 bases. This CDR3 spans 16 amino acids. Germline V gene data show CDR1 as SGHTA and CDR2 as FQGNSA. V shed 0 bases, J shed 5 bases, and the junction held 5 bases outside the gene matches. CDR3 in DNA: TGTGCCAGCAGCTTAGCGGACAGGGGAAGCGATCAGCCCCAGCATTTT. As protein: CASSLADRGSDQPQHF.

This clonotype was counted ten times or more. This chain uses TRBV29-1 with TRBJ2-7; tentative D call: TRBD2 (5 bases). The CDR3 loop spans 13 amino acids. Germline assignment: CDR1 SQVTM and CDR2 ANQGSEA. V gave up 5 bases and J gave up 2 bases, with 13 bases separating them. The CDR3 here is CSVFPAGTYEQYF. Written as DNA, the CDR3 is TGCAGCGTTTTCCCCGCGGGTACCTACGAGCAGTACTTC.

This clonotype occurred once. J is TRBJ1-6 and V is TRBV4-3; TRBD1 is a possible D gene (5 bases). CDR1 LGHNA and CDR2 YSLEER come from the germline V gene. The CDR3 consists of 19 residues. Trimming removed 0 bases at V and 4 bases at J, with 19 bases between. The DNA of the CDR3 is TGCGCCAGCAGCCAAGAGCCCCACGGGGGGGGGATATATAATTCACCCCTCCACTTT. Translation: CASSQEPHGGGIYNSPLHF.

CDR3 protein: CASNKGDPYEQYF. Written as DNA, the CDR3 is TGTGCCAGCAATAAAGGTGACCCCTACGAGCAGTACTTC. The chain recombines TRBV6-5 with TRBJ2-7; no firm D call. This CDR3 is built from 13 residues. The germline V and J ends were trimmed by 7 bases and 2 bases, with 12 bases remaining between them. CDR1 is MNHEY and CDR2 is SVGAGI in the germline V gene.

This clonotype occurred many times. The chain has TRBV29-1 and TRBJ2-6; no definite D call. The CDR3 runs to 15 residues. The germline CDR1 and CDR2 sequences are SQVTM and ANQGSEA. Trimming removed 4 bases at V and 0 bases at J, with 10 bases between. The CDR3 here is CSVVSSSSGANVLTF. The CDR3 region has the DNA TGCAGCGTTGTCAGCAGTAGCTCTGGGGCCAACGTCCTGACTTTC. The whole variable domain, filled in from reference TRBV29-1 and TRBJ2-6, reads SAVISQKPSRDICQRGTSLTIQCQVDSQVTMMFWYRQQPGQSLTLIATANQGSEATYESGFVIDKFPISRPNLTFSTLTVSNMSPEDSSIYLCSVVSSSSGANVLTFGAGSRLTVL.

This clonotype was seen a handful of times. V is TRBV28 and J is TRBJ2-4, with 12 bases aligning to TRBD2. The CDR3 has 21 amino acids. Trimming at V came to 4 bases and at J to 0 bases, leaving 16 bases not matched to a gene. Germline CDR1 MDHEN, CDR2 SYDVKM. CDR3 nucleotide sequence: TGTGCCAGCAGTTACGACCGCTGGACTAGCGGGGTAGCTTTAGCCAAAAACATTCAGTACTTC. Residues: CASSYDRWTSGVALAKNIQYF.

The DNA of the CDR3 is TGCAGTGCTAGAGACCCGGCAGGGGTAGAGACCCAGTACTTC. Protein sequence: CSARDPAGVETQYF. The chain uses TRBV20-1 and TRBJ2-5; possibly TRBD1 for D (6 bases). CDR3 length: 14 residues. CDR1 is DFQATT, CDR2 SNEGSKA, per germline (reference sequence). Trimming removed 0 bases from V and 4 bases from J, with 12 bases in between.